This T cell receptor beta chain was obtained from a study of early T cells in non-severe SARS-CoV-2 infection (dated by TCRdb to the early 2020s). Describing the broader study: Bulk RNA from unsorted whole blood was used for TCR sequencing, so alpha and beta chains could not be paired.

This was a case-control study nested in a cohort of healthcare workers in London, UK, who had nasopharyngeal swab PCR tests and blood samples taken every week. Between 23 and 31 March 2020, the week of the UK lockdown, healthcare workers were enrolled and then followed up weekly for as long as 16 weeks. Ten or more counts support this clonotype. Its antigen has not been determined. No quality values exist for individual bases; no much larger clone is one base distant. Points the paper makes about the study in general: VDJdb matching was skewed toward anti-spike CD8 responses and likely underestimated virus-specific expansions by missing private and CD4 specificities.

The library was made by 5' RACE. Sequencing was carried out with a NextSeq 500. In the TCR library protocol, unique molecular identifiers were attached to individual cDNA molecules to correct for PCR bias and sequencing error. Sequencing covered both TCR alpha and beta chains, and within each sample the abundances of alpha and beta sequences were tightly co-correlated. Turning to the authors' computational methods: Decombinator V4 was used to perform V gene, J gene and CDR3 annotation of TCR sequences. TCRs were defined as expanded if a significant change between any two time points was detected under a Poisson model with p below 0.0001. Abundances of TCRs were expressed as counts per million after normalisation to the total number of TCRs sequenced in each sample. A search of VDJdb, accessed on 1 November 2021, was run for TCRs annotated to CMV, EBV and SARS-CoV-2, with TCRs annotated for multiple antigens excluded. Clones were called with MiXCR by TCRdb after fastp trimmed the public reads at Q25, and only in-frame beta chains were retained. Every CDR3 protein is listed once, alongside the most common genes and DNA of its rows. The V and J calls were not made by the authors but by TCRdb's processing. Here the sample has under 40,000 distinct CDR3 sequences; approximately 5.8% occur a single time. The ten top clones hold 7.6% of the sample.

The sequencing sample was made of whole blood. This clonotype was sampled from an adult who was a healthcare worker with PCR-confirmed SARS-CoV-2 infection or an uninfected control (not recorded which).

The DNA is TGTGCCAGCGGGGACAGAGTTAATTCACCCCTCCACTTT. Its protein product is CASGDRVNSPLHF. The rearranged chain carries TRBV9 and TRBJ1-6; the junction holds 7 bases that match TRBD1. V ends up 7 bases short and J 6 bases short, with an unmatched junction base count of 4. From the cysteine through the phenylalanine, the CDR3 covers 13 amino acids. The entry retains the CDR3 DNA only, 39 bases that are in frame from base 1. From a lookup of the germline V gene, CDR1 and CDR2 are SGDLS and YYNGEE.